The 4 T cell receptor beta chains below come from one sample, sequenced in a study of blood T cell repertoires in COVID-19. The protocol was immunoSEQ multiplex PCR, while the TCRdb copy is restricted to in-frame clones and leaves out a portion. The sample includes some 220,000 clones, around 82% of them seen just once. The sample was peripheral blood. Source of these receptors: a woman between 55 and 75 years old with acute or convalescent COVID-19.

CDR3 in DNA: TGCGCCAGCAGCTTATGGGGGGGCTCTAGCACAGATACGCAGTATTTT. The encoded protein is CASSLWGGSSTDTQYF. The rearrangement uses TRBV5-1 and TRBJ2-3; D perhaps matches TRBD2 (7 bases). This CDR3 has 16 residues. Per germline, CDR1 SGHRS and CDR2 YFSETQ. V gave up 2 bases and J gave up 0 bases, with 13 bases separating them.

This rearrangement joins TRBV30 to TRBJ1-3, with D unclear. The CDR3 loop spans 11 amino acids. Trimming shortened V by 4 bases and J by 6 bases, and 7 bases separated the two germline ends. Per germline, CDR1 GTSNPN and CDR2 SVGIG (reference sequence). The CDR3 sequence is CAWTVQNTIYF. The CDR3 coding sequence is TGTGCCTGGACGGTGCAAAACACCATATATTTT. Supplemented by reference TRBV30 and TRBJ1-3, the full variable domain reads SQTIHQWPATLVQPVGSPLSLECTVEGTSNPNLYWYRQAAGRGLQLLFYSVGIGQISSEVPQNLSASRPQDRQFILSSKKLLLSDSGFYLCAWTVQNTIYFGEGSWLTVV.

This chain links TRBV9 with TRBJ1-2; 8 positions agree with TRBD1. The CDR3 runs 16 residues. From germline, CDR1 is SGDLS and CDR2 YYNGEE. The V and J ends lost 4 bases and 7 bases, in that order; junction bases with no gene match: 15. The CDR3 is CASSTTRTGSLGGYTF. In DNA, the CDR3 is TGTGCCAGCAGCACCACTCGGACAGGGAGTCTTGGTGGCTACACCTTC.

The chain employs TRBV9 and TRBJ1-2; possible D gene TRBD1, 5 bases. Per the germline V gene, CDR1 is SGDLS and CDR2 is YYNGEE. There are 14 residues in the CDR3. Trimming stripped 6 bases from V and 0 bases from J, with 12 bases between. This CDR3 reads CASTRQSSNYGYTF. The CDR3 region has the DNA TGTGCCAGCACCCGACAGTCGTCTAACTATGGCTACACCTTC.